These 7 T cell receptor beta chains were sequenced from one sample in a study of Ad26.COV2.S vaccination and SARS-CoV-2 variants. TCRdb's copy holds only in-frame clones and misses some; the assay was immunoSEQ multiplex PCR. This table holds about 680,000 clones, 70% to 90% found once. Treatment of the sample: roughly 20 received Ad26.COV2.S at low or high dose, single or two shots; about 5 received placebo; per-sample allocation not given. Day 63 following the first vaccine or placebo injection was when the samples were taken. Sequencing was performed on peripheral blood, taken in a trial of Ad26.COV2.S vaccine versus placebo. These receptors came from a person aged 18-60 years who received the Ad26.COV2.S COVID-19 vaccine or a placebo.

The chain is built from TRBV18 and TRBJ1-3; weak D call: TRBD1 (5 bases). Germline CDR1 reads KGHSH; CDR2 reads LQKENI. This CDR3 is 15 amino acids long. With 3 bases removed from V and 2 bases from J, the gap between germline ends came to 11 bases. The CDR3 loop is CASSPGAGTGNTIYF. The DNA for the CDR3 is TGTGCCAGCTCACCTGGGGCCGGGACTGGAAACACCATATATTTT.

The J gene is TRBJ2-3, the V gene TRBV5-4; weak D call: TRBD2 (7 bases). Germline V gives CDR1 SGHNT, CDR2 YYREEE (reference sequence). This CDR3 is built from 15 residues. Trimming shortened V by 4 bases and J by 4 bases, and 16 bases separated the two germline ends. CDR3 residues: CASSPGGGAADTQYF. The CDR3 region has the DNA TGTGCCAGCAGCCCTGGAGGGGGGGCAGCAGATACGCAGTATTTT.

In the case of this clone: This CDR3 is also generated by other DNA sequences in the sample. This rearrangement joins TRBV11-3 to TRBJ2-3; a possible D gene is TRBD2 (6 bases). Per germline, CDR1 SGHNT and CDR2 YENEEA. The CDR3 covers 14 residues. The V end was cut by 1 base, the J end by 1 base, with 6 bases between. The CDR3 spells CASSLGEGTDTQYF. Written as DNA, the CDR3 is TGTGCCAGCAGCTTAGGGGAGGGCACAGATACGCAGTATTTT.

V is TRBV7-9 and J is TRBJ2-2; 8 bases are shared with TRBD2. V was clipped by 7 bases and J by 3 bases; unmatched bases: 10. Germline-derived CDR1 and CDR2 are SEHNR and FQNEAQ (reference sequence). There are 16 residues in the CDR3. CDR3 sequence: CASNLREGRYTGELFF. The CDR3 DNA reads TGTGCCAGCAACCTCCGGGAGGGAAGGTACACCGGGGAGCTGTTTTTT.

This clone has just one count. The chain carries TRBV5-6 and TRBJ2-7; TRBD2 matches 12 bases. This CDR3 is built from 15 residues. The germline CDR1 and CDR2 sequences are SGHDT and YYEEEE. With 0 bases clipped from V and 6 bases from J, the junction kept 4 bases outside the gene matches. The CDR3 DNA follows: TGTGCCAGCAGCTTGGGAAGACTAGCGGGAGCCGAGCAGTACTTC. Encoded protein: CASSLGRLAGAEQYF. Supplemented by reference TRBV5-6 and TRBJ2-7, the full variable domain reads DAGVTQSPTHLIKTRGQQVTLRCSPKSGHDTVSWYQQALGQGPQFIFQYYEEEERQRGNFPDRFSGHQFPNYSSELNVNALLLGDSALYLCASSLGRLAGAEQYFGPGTRLTVT.

This clone has only a few counts. The chain carries TRBV14 and TRBJ1-6; D not resolved. The V and J ends lost 5 bases and 8 bases respectively, with 10 bases between them. Germline lookup yields CDR1 SGHDN and CDR2 FVKESK. The CDR3 extends over 13 amino acids. This CDR3 reads CASSFDRDSPLHF. Written as DNA, the CDR3 is TGTGCCAGCAGCTTCGATAGAGATTCACCCCTCCACTTT. The variable domain in full, completed from reference TRBV14 and TRBJ1-6, reads EAGVTQFPSHSVIEKGQTVTLRCDPISGHDNLYWYRRVMGKEIKFLLHFVKESKQDESGMPNNRFLAERTGGTYSTLKVQPAELEDSGVYFCASSFDRDSPLHFGNGTRLTVT.

This clone has a single count. Other DNA sequences in this specimen translate into the identical CDR3. This chain joins TRBV7-2 and TRBJ1-1; 7 bases map to TRBD1. Germline CDR1 and CDR2: SGHTA and FQGNSA. J lost 5 bases, V lost 6 bases, and 6 bases had no gene match. This CDR3 has 13 residues. This CDR3 reads CASSRTGGTEAFF. The CDR3, as DNA: TGTGCCAGCAGTCGGACAGGCGGGACTGAAGCTTTCTTT.